The entry that follows covers one T cell receptor (beta chain) sequence. This specimen belongs to a study of shared clonotypes between healthy human individuals. The method was immunoSEQ multiplex PCR; TCRdb's version includes in-frame clones alone and lacks a portion of them. The sample includes 2 million to 2.5 million clones, approximately 93% of them seen just once. V was shortened by 1 base and J by 9 bases, with 7 bases between the two germline ends. The CDR3 contains 12 residues. The germline gives CDR1 MDHEN, CDR2 SYDVKM. V gene TRBV28 combines with J gene TRBJ2-1; weak D call: TRBD1 (5 bases). The clonotype comes from a man aged 18 to 30 in good health. Some clones in this sample may be carry-over from other donors' samples. Sequences were obtained from naive CD4+ T cells from PBMCs. Subset specified: CD45RA+ positively selected. CDR3 sequence reads: CASSLSQGEQFF. CDR3 in DNA: TGTGCCAGCAGTTTATCCCAGGGTGAGCAGTTCTTC.